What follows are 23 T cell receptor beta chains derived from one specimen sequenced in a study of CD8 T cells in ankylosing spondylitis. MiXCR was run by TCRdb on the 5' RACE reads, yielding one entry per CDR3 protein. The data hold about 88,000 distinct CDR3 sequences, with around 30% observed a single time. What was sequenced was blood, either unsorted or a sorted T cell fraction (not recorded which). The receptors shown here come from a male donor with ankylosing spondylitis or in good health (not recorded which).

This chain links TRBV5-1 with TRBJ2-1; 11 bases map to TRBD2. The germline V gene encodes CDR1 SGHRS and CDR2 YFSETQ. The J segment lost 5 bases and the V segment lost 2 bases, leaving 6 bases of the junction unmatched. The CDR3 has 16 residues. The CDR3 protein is CASSFQPGLADNEQFF. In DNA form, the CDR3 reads TGCGCCAGCAGCTTTCAGCCGGGACTAGCGGACAATGAGCAGTTCTTC.

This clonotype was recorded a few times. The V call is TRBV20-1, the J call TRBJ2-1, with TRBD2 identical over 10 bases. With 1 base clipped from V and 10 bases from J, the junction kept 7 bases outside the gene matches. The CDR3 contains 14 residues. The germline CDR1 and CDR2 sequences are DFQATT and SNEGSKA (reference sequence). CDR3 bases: TGCAGTGCTAGAGGTCTAGCGGGGGCCGGGGAGCAGTTCTTC. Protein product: CSARGLAGAGEQFF.

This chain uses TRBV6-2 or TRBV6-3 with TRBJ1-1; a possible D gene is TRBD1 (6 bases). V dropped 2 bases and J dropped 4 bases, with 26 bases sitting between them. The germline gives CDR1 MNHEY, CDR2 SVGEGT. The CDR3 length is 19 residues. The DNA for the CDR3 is TGTGCCAGCAGTTACGAGGAATCCGGGGGGCAAGGGATTCCCACTGAAGCTTTCTTT. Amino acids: CASSYEESGGQGIPTEAFF.

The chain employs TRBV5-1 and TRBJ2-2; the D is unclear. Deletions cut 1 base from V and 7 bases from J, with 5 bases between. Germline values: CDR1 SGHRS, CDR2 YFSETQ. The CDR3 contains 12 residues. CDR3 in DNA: TGCGCCAGCAGCTTGCTGTTCGGGGAGCTGTTTTTT. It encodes CASSLLFGELFF. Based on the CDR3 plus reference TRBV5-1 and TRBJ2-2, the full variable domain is KAGVTQTPRYLIKTRGQQVTLSCSPISGHRSVSWYQQTPGQGLQFLFEYFSETQRNKGNFPGRFSGRQFSNSRSEMNVSTLELGDSALYLCASSLLFGELFFGEGSRLTVL.

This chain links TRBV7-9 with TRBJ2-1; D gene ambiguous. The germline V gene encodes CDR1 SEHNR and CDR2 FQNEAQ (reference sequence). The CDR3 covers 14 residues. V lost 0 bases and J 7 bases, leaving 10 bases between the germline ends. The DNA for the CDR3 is TGTGCCAGCAGCTTAGCTGCGAGTAGGAATGAGCAGTTCTTC. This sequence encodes CASSLAASRNEQFF. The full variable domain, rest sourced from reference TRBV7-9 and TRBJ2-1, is DTGVSQNPRHKITKRGQNVTFRCDPISEHNRLYWYRQTLGQGPEFLTYFQNEAQLEKSRLLSDRFSAERPKGSFSTLEIQRTEQGDSAMYLCASSLAASRNEQFFGPGTRLTVL.

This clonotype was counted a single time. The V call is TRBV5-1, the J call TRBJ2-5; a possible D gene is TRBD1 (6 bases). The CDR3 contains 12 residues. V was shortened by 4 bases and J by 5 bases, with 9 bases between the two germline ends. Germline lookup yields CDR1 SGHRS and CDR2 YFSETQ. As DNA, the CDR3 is TGCGCCAGCAGCATGGACAGTGAGACCCAGTACTTC. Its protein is CASSMDSETQYF.

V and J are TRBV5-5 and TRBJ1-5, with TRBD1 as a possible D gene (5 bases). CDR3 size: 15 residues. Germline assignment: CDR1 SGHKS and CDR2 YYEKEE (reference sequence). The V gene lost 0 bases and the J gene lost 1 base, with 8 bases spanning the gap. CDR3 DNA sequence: TGTGCCAGCAGCTTGGCAGGGAGGAGCAATCAGCCCCAGCATTTT. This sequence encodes CASSLAGRSNQPQHF.

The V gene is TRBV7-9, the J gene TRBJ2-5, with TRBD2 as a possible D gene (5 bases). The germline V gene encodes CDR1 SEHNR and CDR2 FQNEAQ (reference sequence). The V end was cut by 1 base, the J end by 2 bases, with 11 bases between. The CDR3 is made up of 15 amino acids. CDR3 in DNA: TGTGCCAGCAGCTTAGTACTCGGGATACAAGAGACCCAGTACTTC. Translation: CASSLVLGIQETQYF.

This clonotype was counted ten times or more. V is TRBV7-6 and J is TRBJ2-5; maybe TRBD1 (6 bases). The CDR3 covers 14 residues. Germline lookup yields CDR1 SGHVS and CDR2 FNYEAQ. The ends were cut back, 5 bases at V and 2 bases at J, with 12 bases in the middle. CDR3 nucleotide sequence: TGTGCCAGCAGCCACCCCCAGGGGCAAGAGACCCAGTACTTC. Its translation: CASSHPQGQETQYF. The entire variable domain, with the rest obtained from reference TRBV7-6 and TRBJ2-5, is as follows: GAGVSQSPRYKVTKRGQDVALRCDPISGHVSLYWYRQALGQGPEFLTYFNYEAQQDKSGLPNDRFSAERPEGSISTLTIQRTEQRDSAMYRCASSHPQGQETQYFGPGTRLLVL.

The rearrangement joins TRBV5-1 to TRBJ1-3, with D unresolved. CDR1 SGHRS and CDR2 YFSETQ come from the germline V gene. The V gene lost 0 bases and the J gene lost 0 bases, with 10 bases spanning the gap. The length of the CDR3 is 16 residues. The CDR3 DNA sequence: TGCGCCAGCAGCTTGGTGGGCCCGATCTCTGGAAACACCATATATTTT. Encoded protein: CASSLVGPISGNTIYF.

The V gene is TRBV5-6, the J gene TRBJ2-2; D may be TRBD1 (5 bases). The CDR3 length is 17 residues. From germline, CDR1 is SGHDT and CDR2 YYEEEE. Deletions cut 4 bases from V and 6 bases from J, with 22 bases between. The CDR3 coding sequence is TGTGCCAGCAGCCTGAGGATTGGGGCAGGGCGATCCGGGGAGCTGTTTTTT. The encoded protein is CASSLRIGAGRSGELFF.

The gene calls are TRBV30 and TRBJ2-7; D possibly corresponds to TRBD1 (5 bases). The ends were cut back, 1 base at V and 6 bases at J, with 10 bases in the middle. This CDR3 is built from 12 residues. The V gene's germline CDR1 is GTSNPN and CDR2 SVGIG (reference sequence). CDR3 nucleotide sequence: TGTGCCTGGAGTGGGGGAAGGGGCGAGCAGTACTTC. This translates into CAWSGGRGEQYF.

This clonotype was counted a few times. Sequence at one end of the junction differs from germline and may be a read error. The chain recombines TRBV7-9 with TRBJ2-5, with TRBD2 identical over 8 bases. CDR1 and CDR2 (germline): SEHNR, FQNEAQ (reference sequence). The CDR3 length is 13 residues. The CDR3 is CASTLAGRETQYF. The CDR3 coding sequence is TGTGCCAGCACCTTAGCGGGACGGGAGACCCAGTACTTC.

The CDR3 nucleotides read TGCAGTGCAATTGGACAGCCTAATCAGCCCCAGCATTTT. This translates into CSAIGQPNQPQHF. The chain joins TRBV20-1 to TRBJ1-5; maybe TRBD1 (6 bases). Germline V lookup: CDR1 DFQATT, CDR2 SNEGSKA (reference sequence). V dropped 6 bases and J dropped 4 bases, with 13 bases sitting between them. CDR3 length equals 13 residues.

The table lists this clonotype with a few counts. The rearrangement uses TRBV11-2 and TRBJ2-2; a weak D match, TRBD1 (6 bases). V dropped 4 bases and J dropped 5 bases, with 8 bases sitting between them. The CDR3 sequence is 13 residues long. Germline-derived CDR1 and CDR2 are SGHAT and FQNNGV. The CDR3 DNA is TGTGCCAGCAGCTCAGGGGTAACCGGGGAGCTGTTTTTT. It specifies CASSSGVTGELFF.

CDR3 nucleotides: TGCGCCAGCAGCTTGGAGACAGGGGAGGATGGCTACACCTTC. The encoded protein is CASSLETGEDGYTF. The V gene is TRBV5-1, the J gene TRBJ1-2, with TRBD1 matching 8 bases. The V and J ends lost 0 bases and 6 bases, in that order; junction bases with no gene match: 4. This CDR3 spans 14 amino acids. In germline, CDR1 is SGHRS, CDR2 YFSETQ.

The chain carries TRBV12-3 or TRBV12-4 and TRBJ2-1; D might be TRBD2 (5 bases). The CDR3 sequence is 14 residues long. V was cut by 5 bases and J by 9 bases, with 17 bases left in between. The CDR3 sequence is CASSPLEVLAEQFF. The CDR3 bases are TGTGCCAGCAGTCCACTTGAGGTCCTAGCTGAGCAGTTCTTC.

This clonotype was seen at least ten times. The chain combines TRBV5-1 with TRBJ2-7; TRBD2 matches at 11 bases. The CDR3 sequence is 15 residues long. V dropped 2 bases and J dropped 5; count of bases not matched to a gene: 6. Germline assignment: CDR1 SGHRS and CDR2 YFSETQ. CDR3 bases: TGCGCCAGCAGCTTTAGCGGGAGGGCCCTGCACGAGCAGTACTTC. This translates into CASSFSGRALHEQYF.

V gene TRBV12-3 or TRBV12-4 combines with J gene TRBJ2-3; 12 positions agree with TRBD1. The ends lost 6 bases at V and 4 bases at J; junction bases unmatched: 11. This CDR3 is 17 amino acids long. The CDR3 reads CASSLVVGDRGPDTQYF. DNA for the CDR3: TGTGCCAGCAGCCTGGTAGTCGGGGACAGGGGGCCAGATACGCAGTATTTT.

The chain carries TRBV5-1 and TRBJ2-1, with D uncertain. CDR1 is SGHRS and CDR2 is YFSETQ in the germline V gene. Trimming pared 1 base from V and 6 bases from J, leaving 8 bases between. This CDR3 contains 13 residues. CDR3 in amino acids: CASSLRVSNEQFF. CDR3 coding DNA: TGCGCCAGCAGCTTGCGAGTATCCAATGAGCAGTTCTTC.

The CDR3 loop is CSARDQKWGRQTNEQFF. The CDR3 DNA sequence: TGCAGTGCTAGAGATCAAAAGTGGGGGCGGCAAACTAATGAGCAGTTCTTC. The V gene is TRBV20-1, the J gene TRBJ2-1; D perhaps matches TRBD1 (6 bases). The CDR3 loop spans 17 amino acids. Germline-derived CDR1 and CDR2 are DFQATT and SNEGSKA (reference sequence). V gave up 0 bases and J gave up 7 bases, with 22 bases separating them.

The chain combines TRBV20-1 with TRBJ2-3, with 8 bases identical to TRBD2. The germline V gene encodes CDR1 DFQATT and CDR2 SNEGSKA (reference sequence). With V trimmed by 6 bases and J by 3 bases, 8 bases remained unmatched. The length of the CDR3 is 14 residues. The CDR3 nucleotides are TGCAGTGCATATCTAGCGGGTCTTACAGATACGCAGTATTTT. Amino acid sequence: CSAYLAGLTDTQYF.

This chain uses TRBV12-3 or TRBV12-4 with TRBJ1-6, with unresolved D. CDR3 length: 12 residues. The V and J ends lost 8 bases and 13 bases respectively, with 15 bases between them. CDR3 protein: CASSTERSPLHF. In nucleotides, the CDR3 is TGTGCCAGCTCCACCGAGCGGAGCCCCCTCCACTTT.